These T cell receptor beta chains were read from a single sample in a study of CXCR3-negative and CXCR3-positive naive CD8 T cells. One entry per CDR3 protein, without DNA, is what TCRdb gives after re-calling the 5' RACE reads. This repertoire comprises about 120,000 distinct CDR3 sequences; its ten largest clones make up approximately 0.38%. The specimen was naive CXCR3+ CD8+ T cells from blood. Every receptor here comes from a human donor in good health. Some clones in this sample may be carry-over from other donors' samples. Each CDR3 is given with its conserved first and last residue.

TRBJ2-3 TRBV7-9 CGSSLGTATDTQYF
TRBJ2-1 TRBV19 CASSVSGSGYNEQFF
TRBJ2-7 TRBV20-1 CSASLAAYEQYF
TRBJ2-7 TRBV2 CASTLTSGNSYEQYF
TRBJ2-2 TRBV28 CASRGDGAGELFF
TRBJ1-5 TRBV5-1 CASSLAPLQPQHF
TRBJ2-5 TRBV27 CASSLGVGVTQYF
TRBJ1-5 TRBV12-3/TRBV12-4 CASRHRDGYQPQHF
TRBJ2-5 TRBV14 CASSPKRELGETQYF
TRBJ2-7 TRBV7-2 CASSLDGLVAPYEQYF
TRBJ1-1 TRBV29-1 CSVEGTGNTEAFF
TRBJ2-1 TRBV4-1 CASSQESTSGVYNEQFF
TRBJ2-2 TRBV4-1 CASSQVVLNTGELFF
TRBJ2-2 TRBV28 CASSLTGNTGELFF
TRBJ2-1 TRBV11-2 CASSLEGGRTGEQFF
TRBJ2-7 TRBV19 CASSIDLRLDSYEHYF
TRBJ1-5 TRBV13 CASSFRGQPQHF
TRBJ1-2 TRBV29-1 CSVEVYYGYTF
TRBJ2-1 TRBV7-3 CASSQSGSLGNEQFF
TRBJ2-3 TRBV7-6 CASSPDRGMDTQYF
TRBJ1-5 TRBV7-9 CASSLAVGNQPQHF
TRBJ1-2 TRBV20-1 CSVRATGGVGRYGYTF
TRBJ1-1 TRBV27 CASGRINTEAFF
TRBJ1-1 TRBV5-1 CASSLGQGGSMNTEAFF
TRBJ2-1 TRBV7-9 CASSTLVGSYNEQFF
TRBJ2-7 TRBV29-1 CSVVPGDIYEQYF
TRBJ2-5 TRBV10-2 CASSPETGDFQETQYF
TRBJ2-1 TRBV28 CASSFRGDYNEQFF
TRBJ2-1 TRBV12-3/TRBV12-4 CASKGVNYNEQFF
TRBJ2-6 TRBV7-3 CASSLRTGLSGANVLTF
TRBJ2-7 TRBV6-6 CASSYPTGTTDSYEQYF
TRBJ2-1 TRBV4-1 CASSQAAGTGLPNEQSF
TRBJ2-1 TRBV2 CASCGLDLNEQFF
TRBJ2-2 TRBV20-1 CSARGTRLTGELFF
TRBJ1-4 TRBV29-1 CSVERLGNEKLFF
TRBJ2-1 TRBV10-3 CAISETGTGVLNEQFF
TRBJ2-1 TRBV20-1 CSAREPGLAEGGSYNEQFF
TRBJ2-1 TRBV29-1 CSVLLREILNEQFF
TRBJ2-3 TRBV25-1 CASSVPQADTQYF
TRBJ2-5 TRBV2 CASSDGGEYQETQYF
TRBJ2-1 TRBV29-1 CSVSGGNEQFF
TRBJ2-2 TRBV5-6 CASSSGLSPGELFF
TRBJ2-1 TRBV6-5 CASSYSNLGGATNEQFF
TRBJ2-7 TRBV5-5 CASSSNLRGRGSYEQYF
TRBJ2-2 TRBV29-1 CSGSGANTGELFF